The 28 T cell receptor beta chains listed next were all sequenced from one sample in a study of cytomegalovirus exposure and HLA in healthy donors. PCR primers comprised 60 Vbeta and 13 Jbeta primers. Method: immunoSEQ multiplex PCR; TCRdb's copy keeps in-frame clones and lacks some. The data show approximately 110,000 clones, approximately 73% seen once. Specimen: PBMCs. These receptors were obtained from a man in his fifties or sixties in good health and CMV-seropositive.

The J gene is TRBJ2-1, the V gene TRBV29-1, with 10 bases matching TRBD2. This CDR3 contains 14 residues. The germline gives CDR1 SQVTM, CDR2 ANQGSEA. The junction had 4 bases not matched to a gene; V was cut back by 5 bases and J by 3 bases. Here the CDR3 reads CSVQASGGYNEQFF. The DNA for the CDR3 is TGCAGCGTTCAAGCTAGCGGGGGCTACAATGAGCAGTTCTTC.

The chain has TRBV7-2 and TRBJ1-2; perhaps TRBD1 as D (5 bases). The germline gives CDR1 SGHTA, CDR2 FQGNSA. This CDR3 comprises 13 residues. V shed 5 bases and J shed 4 bases, with 11 bases lying between them. The CDR3 loop reads CASSHNGGYGYTF. CDR3 bases: TGTGCCAGCAGCCACAACGGGGGCTATGGCTACACCTTC. Looking up the rest from reference TRBV7-2 and TRBJ1-2 gives the full variable domain: GAGVSQSPSNKVTEKGKDVELRCDPISGHTALYWYRQSLGQGLEFLIYFQGNSAPDKSGLPSDRFSAERTGGSVSTLTIQRTQQEDSAVYLCASSHNGGYGYTFGSGTRLTVV.

The chain employs TRBV6-1 and TRBJ1-5; no firm D call. This CDR3 is 12 amino acids long. V gave up 6 bases and J gave up 7 bases, with 10 bases separating them. Per germline, CDR1 MNHNS and CDR2 SASEGT. CDR3 nucleotides: TGTGCCAGCAGATTGATGGAGCAGCCCCAGCATTTT. Amino acid sequence: CASRLMEQPQHF.

This clone was counted only a few times. V is TRBV19 and J is TRBJ2-2; 9 nucleotides match TRBD1. The CDR3 is made up of 15 amino acids. In germline, CDR1 is LNHDA, CDR2 SQIVND (reference sequence). Trimming took 10 bases from V and 5 from J; bases not matched to a gene: 11. The CDR3 loop is CATRPGTGSTGELFF. The CDR3 nucleotides read TGTGCCACCCGTCCCGGGACAGGGTCAACCGGGGAGCTGTTTTTT.

The chain has TRBV6-5 and TRBJ1-2, with D unclear. CDR1 is MNHEY, CDR2 SVGAGI, per germline. The CDR3 contains 15 residues. Trimming took 0 bases from V and 1 from J, leaving 9 bases between them. The CDR3 loop reads CASSYSSGSNYGYTF. The CDR3, as DNA: TGTGCCAGCAGTTACTCTTCTGGCAGTAACTATGGCTACACCTTC.

This clone was seen a few times. The V call is TRBV7-9, the J call TRBJ1-1, with 10 bases identical to TRBD1. V dropped 3 bases and J dropped 9; count of bases not matched to a gene: 7. The CDR3 sequence is 14 residues long. Germline V gene data show CDR1 as SEHNR and CDR2 as FQNEAQ (reference sequence). The CDR3 DNA is TGTGCCAGCAGCTTTACCCTGGGACAGGGGAAAGCTTTCTTT. Encoded protein: CASSFTLGQGKAFF.

This clone has only one observation. The CDR3 spells CASSVGVQARNEKLFF. Here the CDR3 DNA reads TGTGCCAGCAGCGTAGGGGTGCAGGCCCGTAATGAAAAACTGTTTTTT. The rearrangement joins TRBV9 to TRBJ1-4; no definite D call. Per the germline V gene, CDR1 is SGDLS and CDR2 is YYNGEE. Trimming shortened V by 0 bases and J by 4 bases, and 13 bases separated the two germline ends. The CDR3 length is 16 residues.

In its sample, this clone was seen a few times. The chain joins TRBV5-6 to TRBJ1-1, with a weak D call TRBD1 (5 bases). Germline V CDR1 and CDR2: SGHDT, YYEEEE. The CDR3 runs to 14 residues. Trimming left V 2 bases short and J 4 bases short, with 12 bases between. CDR3 loop: CASSFGGWGTEAFF. In DNA form, the CDR3 reads TGTGCCAGCAGCTTCGGGGGTTGGGGCACTGAAGCTTTCTTT.

The sample holds a few counts of this clone. The chain combines TRBV21-1 with TRBJ1-4; the D call TRBD1 from the table was never checked on the DNA. TRBV21-1 is classified as a pseudogene. The CDR3 has 15 residues. Written as DNA, the CDR3 is TGTGCCAGCAGCAAAGGTGGGGCAGGTGGCGAAAAACTGTTTTTT. Translation: CASSKGGAGGEKLFF.

V usage is TRBV5-1 and J usage is TRBJ2-1, with TRBD2 matching 11 bases. The CDR3 spans 15 residues. Per the germline V gene, CDR1 is SGHRS and CDR2 is YFSETQ. With 4 bases clipped from V and 8 bases from J, the junction kept 8 bases outside the gene matches. The CDR3 DNA is TGCGCCAGCAGCGTCCCTAGCGGGGGGTACGATGAGCAGTTCTTC. It specifies CASSVPSGGYDEQFF.

In nucleotides, the CDR3 is TGTGCCAGCAGCTTTAGGCCGTCGGACAGGGCCAGGGGTGGCTACACCTTC. Its translation: CASSFRPSDRARGGYTF. The chain combines TRBV7-8 with TRBJ1-2; 8 bases fit TRBD1. The germline CDR1 and CDR2 sequences are SGHVS and FQNEAQ. Trimming at V came to 3 bases and at J to 7 bases, leaving 16 bases not matched to a gene. The CDR3 is 17 amino acids.

V usage is TRBV29-1 and J usage is TRBJ2-7; D is undetermined. Germline V lookup: CDR1 SQVTM, CDR2 ANQGSEA. V dropped 7 bases and J dropped 3 bases, with 4 bases sitting between them. CDR3 length equals 9 residues. CDR3 in amino acids: CSALYEQYF. CDR3 DNA sequence: TGCAGCGCTCTCTACGAGCAGTACTTC.

The chain is built from TRBV5-1 and TRBJ1-4; tentatively, D is TRBD1 (5 bases). Trimming stripped 4 bases from V and 5 bases from J, with 9 bases between. CDR3 length equals 13 residues. Germline V gives CDR1 SGHRS, CDR2 YFSETQ. CDR3: CASSRGGNEKLFF. DNA for the CDR3: TGCGCCAGCAGCAGGGGAGGGAATGAAAAACTGTTTTTT.

The V gene is TRBV5-6, the J gene TRBJ2-2; 7 positions agree with TRBD2. With 4 bases clipped from V and 0 bases from J, the junction kept 9 bases outside the gene matches. The CDR3 has 17 residues. Germline V lookup: CDR1 SGHDT, CDR2 YYEEEE. CDR3 coding DNA: TGTGCCAGCAGCCTCCTCCCTAGCGGAACGAACACCGGGGAGCTGTTTTTT. The encoded protein is CASSLLPSGTNTGELFF.

There are a few counts of this clone. V and J are TRBV27 and TRBJ1-2; 8 bases fit TRBD1. Germline-derived CDR1 and CDR2 are MNHEY and SMNVEV (reference sequence). CDR3 length equals 12 residues. V lost 6 bases and J lost 5; bases outside the gene matches: 2. The CDR3 DNA follows: TGTGCCAGCAGAACAGGGGGGTATGGCTACACCTTC. This translates into CASRTGGYGYTF.

The V and J genes are TRBV6-5 and TRBJ1-1, with 8 bases aligning to TRBD1. Trimming at V came to 6 bases and at J to 4 bases, leaving 7 bases not matched to a gene. The germline gives CDR1 MNHEY, CDR2 SVGAGI. The CDR3 runs 14 residues. Here the CDR3 DNA reads TGTGCCAGCAGGCCAGGGGGCTCGGGCACTGAAGCTTTCTTT. Its protein is CASRPGGSGTEAFF.

This chain connects TRBV2 to TRBJ2-7; D perhaps matches TRBD1 (6 bases). The CDR3 is made up of 12 amino acids. Germline loops: CDR1 SNHLY, CDR2 FYNNEI. Trimming took 6 bases from V and 7 from J, leaving 13 bases between them. CDR3 protein: CASSLQGVEQYF. In nucleotides, the CDR3 is TGTGCCAGCAGCTTACAGGGTGTGGAGCAGTACTTC.

This chain joins TRBV11-2 and TRBJ1-1; D ambiguous. Trimming shortened V by 4 bases and J by 5 bases, and 17 bases separated the two germline ends. Germline V gives CDR1 SGHAT, CDR2 FQNNGV. CDR3 length equals 15 residues. The CDR3 DNA sequence: TGTGCCAGCAGCTACAATGGAGCGGATTCAACTGAAGCTTTCTTT. It specifies CASSYNGADSTEAFF.

Only one count was recorded for this clone. The chain combines TRBV5-1 with TRBJ2-2; D gene unclear. The V end lost 1 base, the J end lost 5 bases, and 9 bases lay between the germline ends. Germline V gene lookup returns CDR1 SGHRS and CDR2 YFSETQ. CDR3 length: 14 residues. The CDR3 bases are TGCGCCAGCAGCTTGTTGCAGGCGACCGGGGAGCTGTTTTTT. It codes for CASSLLQATGELFF.

This sequence joins TRBV6-5 and TRBJ2-5, with 9 positions matching TRBD1. The germline V gene has CDR1 MNHEY and CDR2 SVGAGI. This CDR3 has 14 residues. Germline trimming cut 6 bases from V and 5 bases from J; bases unmatched to any gene: 7. CDR3 DNA: TGTGCCAGCAGACCCGGGACAGGGTCGGAGACCCAGTACTTC. It is translated as CASRPGTGSETQYF.

This rearrangement joins TRBV28 to TRBJ2-1; 12 positions agree with TRBD2. J gave up 0 bases and V 2 bases, and 8 bases lay outside the gene matches. The germline gives CDR1 MDHEN, CDR2 SYDVKM. This CDR3 spans 19 amino acids. CDR3 sequence (DNA): TGTGCCAGCAGTTTAGAAGGGACTAGCGGGTTGAGCTCCTACAATGAGCAGTTCTTC. Amino acids: CASSLEGTSGLSSYNEQFF.

The CDR3 loop reads CASISHAEAFF. CDR3 bases: TGTGCCAGCATTTCCCATGCTGAAGCTTTCTTT. V gene TRBV21-1 combines with J gene TRBJ1-1; the table's D gene call, TRBD1, was not cross checked with the DNA. TRBV21-1 is reported as a pseudogene. This CDR3 is built from 11 residues.

V usage is TRBV5-4 and J usage is TRBJ2-5; 7 bases fit TRBD1. The V gene end was trimmed by 1 base and the J gene end by 3 bases; junction bases not matched to a gene: 3. Looked up from germline, CDR1 is SGHNT and CDR2 is YYREEE (reference sequence). This CDR3 contains 14 residues. CDR3 nucleotides: TGTGCCAGCAGCTTGTCCGGGACAGAAGAGACCCAGTACTTC. It specifies CASSLSGTEETQYF.

This clone was seen just once. The chain carries TRBV11-2 and TRBJ2-7; 7 nucleotides line up with TRBD2. With V trimmed by 3 bases and J by 3 bases, 2 bases remained unmatched. Germline V gives CDR1 SGHAT, CDR2 FQNNGV. The CDR3 sequence is 13 residues long. The DNA of the CDR3 is TGTGCCAGCAGCTTCGGGGGGTTCTACGAGCAGTACTTC. The encoded protein is CASSFGGFYEQYF.

The V and J genes are TRBV29-1 and TRBJ2-1, with a tentative D call TRBD2 (5 bases). Trimming stripped 1 base from V and 5 bases from J, with 18 bases between. The CDR3 has 16 amino acids. Germline-derived CDR1 and CDR2 are SQVTM and ANQGSEA. The CDR3 DNA reads as TGCAGCGTTGAAGCGGGGAATCCCATTATTCACAATGAGCAGTTCTTC. Protein sequence: CSVEAGNPIIHNEQFF.

The chain uses TRBV27 and TRBJ2-3; tentatively, D is TRBD1 (6 bases). This CDR3 spans 14 amino acids. Germline V gives CDR1 MNHEY, CDR2 SMNVEV (reference sequence). V dropped 3 bases and J dropped 1 base, with 8 bases sitting between them. The CDR3 DNA follows: TGTGCCAGCAGTTTTCGACAGGGCACAGATACGCAGTATTTT. Residues: CASSFRQGTDTQYF.

As concerns this clone: This same CDR3 is encoded by further DNA sequences in the sample. This rearrangement joins TRBV6-6 to TRBJ2-3, with 9 bases matching TRBD2. The CDR3 runs 14 residues. Germline CDR1 reads MNHNY; CDR2 reads SVGAGI (reference sequence). The V gene end was trimmed by 7 bases and the J gene end by 2 bases; junction bases not matched to a gene: 4. CDR3 DNA sequence: TGTGCCAGCAAGCGGGGGGTGATCACAGATACGCAGTATTTT. Residues: CASKRGVITDTQYF.

This clone came up a few times. The same CDR3 is also encoded by other DNA sequences in this sample. The V gene is TRBV5-1, the J gene TRBJ2-5; unclear D gene. V lost 2 bases to trimming and J lost 4 bases, with 3 bases between them. The CDR3 covers 11 residues. The germline CDR1 and CDR2 sequences are SGHRS and YFSETQ. The CDR3 is CASSFRETQYF. In DNA form, the CDR3 reads TGCGCCAGCAGCTTCCGAGAGACCCAGTACTTC.